What follows describes a single T cell receptor (beta chain). This specimen comes from a study of blood T cell repertoires in COVID-19. Clones were sequenced by immunoSEQ multiplex PCR, and TCRdb holds only the in-frame ones, with some missing. Seen here are 160,000 or so clones, roughly 80% observed once, and the top ten hold about 3.4%. The germline gives CDR1 LGHNT, CDR2 FRNRAP. The CDR3 covers 17 residues. With 4 bases removed from V and 8 bases from J, the gap between germline ends came to 23 bases. Sequencing was performed on PBMCs or T cells enriched from blood (not recorded which). The genes are TRBV12-5 and TRBJ1-4; D unresolved. The clonotype originates from an older woman who had recovered from COVID-19. CDR3 nucleotides: TGTGCTAGTGGTTGGCCCCTCTCAAGAAGGAGTAAGGAAAAACTGTTTTTT. Protein product: CASGWPLSRRSKEKLFF.